The TCR beta chain under discussion was sequenced for a study of T cell responses to AZD1222 COVID-19 vaccine. Whole-study findings and limits: The CD4 TCRs associated with vaccination extended across spike and predominated at 160-218 and 743-854. Two AZD1222 administrations were followed by greater Spike-specific TCR breadth and depth. Variant regions that are unmutated are reportedly the target of nearly half of spike-specific TCRs.

CDR1 and CDR2 from the germline V gene are MNHEY and SVGAGI. This CDR3 is built from 16 residues. The ends were cut back, 0 bases at V and 7 bases at J, with 18 bases in the middle. Worth noting for this clone: Its antigen is not identified.

Only in-frame clones appear in the TCRdb table, and some are missing; sequencing was by immunoSEQ multiplex PCR. The table has around 160,000 clones, around nine tenths seen once. The receptor comes from an adult in good health. V gene TRBV6-5 combines with J gene TRBJ1-2, with D possibly TRBD1 on 5 matching bases. The input for sequencing was peripheral blood, taken on day 0 of AZD1222 vaccination. CDR3 protein: CASSYSIGHSGGGYTF. DNA of the CDR3: TGTGCCAGCAGTTACTCCATAGGACACTCGGGAGGTGGCTACACCTTC.